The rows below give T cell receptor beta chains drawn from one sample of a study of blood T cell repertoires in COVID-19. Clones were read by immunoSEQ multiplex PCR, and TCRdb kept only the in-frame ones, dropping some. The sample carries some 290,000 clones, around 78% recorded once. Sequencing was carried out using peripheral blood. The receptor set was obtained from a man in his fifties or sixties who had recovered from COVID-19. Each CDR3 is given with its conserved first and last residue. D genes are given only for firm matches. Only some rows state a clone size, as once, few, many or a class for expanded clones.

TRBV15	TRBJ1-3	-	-	CATSRDPIRQRGNTIYF
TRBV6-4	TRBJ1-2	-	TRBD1	CASSDPKTGANYGYTF
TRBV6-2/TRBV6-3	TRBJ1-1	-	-	CASSYMGYTEAFF
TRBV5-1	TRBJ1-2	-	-	CASSLEAGARGYTF
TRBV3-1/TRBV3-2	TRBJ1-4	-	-	CASSQVFPVRGNEKLFF
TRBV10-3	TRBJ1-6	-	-	CAISEPTKTPGNSPLHF
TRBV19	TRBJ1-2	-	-	CASSSWTTNYGYTF
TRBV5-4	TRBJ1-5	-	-	CASSSEQGQPQHF
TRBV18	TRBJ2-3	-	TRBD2	CASSRTSGNTDTQYF
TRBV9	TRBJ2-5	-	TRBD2	CASSVGTSGVQETQYF
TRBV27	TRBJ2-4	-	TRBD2	CASSNHVGLAGKNIQYF
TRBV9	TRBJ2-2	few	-	CASSTRQANTGELFF
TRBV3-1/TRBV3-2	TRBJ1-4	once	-	CASTCLRTATNEKLFF
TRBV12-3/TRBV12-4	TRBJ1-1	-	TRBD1	CASVNRGWEAFF
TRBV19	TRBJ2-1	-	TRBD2	CASGPSGRTVEQFF
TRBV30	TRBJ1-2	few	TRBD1	CAWSWGTGSPTGYGYTF
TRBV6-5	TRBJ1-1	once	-	CASSYSHNLNTEAFF
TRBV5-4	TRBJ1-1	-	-	CASSLRGVNTEAFF
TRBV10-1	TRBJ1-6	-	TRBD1	CASSERQGYSPLHF
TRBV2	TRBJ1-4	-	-	CASSEARPVKLFF
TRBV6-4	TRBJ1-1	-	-	CASSDGLANSKAFF
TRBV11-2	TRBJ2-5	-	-	CASSLVGGRAETQYF
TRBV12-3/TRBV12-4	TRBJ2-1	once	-	CASSLAVGEQFF
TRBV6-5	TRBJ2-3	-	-	CASSHGGPTDTQYF
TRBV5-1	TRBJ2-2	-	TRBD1	CASSRQGAAGELFF
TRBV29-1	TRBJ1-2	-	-	CSVEVEGPDGYTF
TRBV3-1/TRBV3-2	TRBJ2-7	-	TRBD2	CASSPRWTSGTYEQYF
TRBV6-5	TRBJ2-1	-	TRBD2	CASKGQRGLSEQFF
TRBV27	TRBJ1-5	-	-	CASSQYAGSEHF
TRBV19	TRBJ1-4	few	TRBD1	CASKPSPGTAEKLFF
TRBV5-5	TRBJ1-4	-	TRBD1	CASSLTGGGNEKLFF
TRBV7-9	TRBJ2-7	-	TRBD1	CASSLAPTGGYYEQYF
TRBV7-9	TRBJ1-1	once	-	CASSLPQRYTEAFF